Listed here are 14 T cell receptor beta chains from one sample, sequenced in a study of blood T cell repertoires in COVID-19. Assay: immunoSEQ multiplex PCR; the TCRdb copy retains only in-frame clones and omits some. Of roughly 100,000 clones detected, nearly 90% appear once; the ten largest clones hold approximately 3%. Sequences were obtained from peripheral blood. Receptors were obtained from a man aged 45 to 65 in a cohort sampled during active COVID-19.

This clone showed up just once. The V and J genes are TRBV7-6 and TRBJ2-1; 10 positions match TRBD2. Trimming removed 0 bases from V and 8 bases from J; junction bases left unmatched: 4. From germline, CDR1 is SGHVS and CDR2 FNYEAQ. This CDR3 has 15 residues. For the CDR3, the DNA is TGTGCCAGCAGCTTAGCGTCAAGCGGGGGGGATGAGCAGTTCTTC. It translates to CASSLASSGGDEQFF.

The V and J genes are TRBV2 and TRBJ1-5, with D hard to call. The CDR3 covers 14 residues. CDR1 is SNHLY, CDR2 FYNNEI, per germline. Trimming pared 4 bases from V and 3 bases from J, leaving 10 bases between. The DNA of the CDR3 is TGTGCCAGCAGTGTATCAGCGTCCAATCAGCCCCAGCATTTT. Protein sequence: CASSVSASNQPQHF.

This chain connects TRBV28 to TRBJ2-7; D remains unclear. V was clipped by 2 bases and J by 2 bases, with 10 bases between them. The V gene's germline CDR1 is MDHEN and CDR2 SYDVKM. CDR3 length equals 14 residues. The CDR3 loop reads CASSLRYRPYEQYV. The CDR3 DNA sequence: TGTGCCAGCAGTTTACGTTACAGACCCTACGAGCAGTACGTC.

The chain has TRBV7-3 and TRBJ2-5; no firm D call. V was pared by 1 base and J by 5 bases, with 8 bases between. CDR3 length: 13 residues. Germline CDR1 reads SGHTA; CDR2 reads FQGTGA. CDR3 in DNA: TGTGCCAGCAGCTTAAGTCCCCGGGAGACCCAGTACTTC. It is translated as CASSLSPRETQYF.

This chain joins TRBV3-1 (or the pseudogene TRBV3-2) and TRBJ1-1, with D possibly TRBD1 on 5 matching bases. Deletions cut 1 base from V and 11 bases from J, with 17 bases between. Per the germline V gene, CDR1 is LGHDT and CDR2 is YNNKEL (reference sequence). This CDR3 is built from 14 residues. CDR3 loop: CASSQVVGDREAFF. The CDR3 coding sequence is TGTGCCAGCAGCCAAGTCGTAGGGGACCGGGAGGCTTTCTTT.

The sample holds a few counts of this clone. The V call is TRBV2, the J call TRBJ2-1, with 8 nucleotides matching TRBD1. The CDR3 totals 15 residues. Germline V gene sequence: CDR1 SNHLY, CDR2 FYNNEI. The ends lost 3 bases at V and 5 bases at J; junction bases unmatched: 6. CDR3 nucleotides: TGTGCCAGCAGTGATGCAGGGGGCATCGACAATGAGCAGTTCTTC. Its protein product is CASSDAGGIDNEQFF.

This clone was picked up one time. The chain has TRBV10-2 and TRBJ2-3; D is unclear. Trimming took 3 bases from V and 1 from J, leaving 5 bases between them. This CDR3 region has 13 residues. Looked up from germline, CDR1 is WSHSY and CDR2 is SAAADI. The CDR3 coding sequence is TGCGCCAGCAGTGACGGTCGCACAGATACGCAGTATTTT. The encoded protein is CASSDGRTDTQYF.

This chain's CDR3 is CASSLPGTEGRGQFF. CDR3 in DNA: TGTGCCAGCAGCTTACCTGGGACAGAGGGCCGGGGGCAGTTCTTC. The chain is built from TRBV7-9 and TRBJ2-1; TRBD1 matches at 7 bases. CDR1 and CDR2 (germline): SEHNR, FQNEAQ (reference sequence). The CDR3 covers 15 residues. The V segment lost 2 bases and the J segment 12 bases; nucleotides outside the gene matches: 13. The full variable domain, in which reference TRBV7-9 and TRBJ2-1 provide the parts outside the CDR3, is DTGVSQNPRHKITKRGQNVTFRCDPISEHNRLYWYRQTLGQGPEFLTYFQNEAQLEKSRLLSDRFSAERPKGSFSTLEIQRTEQGDSAMYLCASSLPGTEGRGQFFGPGTRLTVL.

The chain employs TRBV19 and TRBJ1-5; possible D gene TRBD1, 6 bases. Trimming cost V 5 bases and J 2 bases, with 10 bases left between them. Germline CDR1 reads LNHDA; CDR2 reads SQIVND (reference sequence). This CDR3 region has 14 residues. The CDR3 is CASSSGAGNQPQHF. The CDR3 DNA reads as TGTGCCAGTAGTTCAGGGGCGGGCAATCAGCCCCAGCATTTT.

This clone was detected a few times. The chain couples TRBV7-8 to TRBJ1-3; D may be TRBD1 (5 bases). V lost 7 bases, J lost 8 bases, and 12 bases lay in between. CDR1 SGHVS and CDR2 FQNEAQ come from the germline V gene. This CDR3 region has 12 residues. In nucleotides, the CDR3 is TGTGCCAGCACCACCTGGGGGGACACCATATATTTT. This codes for CASTTWGDTIYF.

The chain is built from TRBV19 and TRBJ2-5; 7 bases map to TRBD1. This CDR3 spans 16 amino acids. Germline-derived CDR1 and CDR2 are LNHDA and SQIVND (reference sequence). Trimming took 1 base from V and 2 from J; bases not matched to a gene: 7. This CDR3 is CASSIGTGREQETQYF. The CDR3 DNA sequence: TGTGCCAGTAGTATAGGGACAGGCCGAGAGCAAGAGACCCAGTACTTC.

The chain couples TRBV5-1 to TRBJ2-5; 9 bases fit TRBD1. This CDR3 has 14 amino acids. V lost 4 bases and J lost 4; bases outside the gene matches: 5. From germline, CDR1 is SGHRS and CDR2 YFSETQ. The DNA for the CDR3 is TGCGCCAGCAGCATCGGGACAGGGATAGAGACCCAGTACTTC. Its protein product is CASSIGTGIETQYF.

This sequence joins TRBV6-5 and TRBJ2-5; 7 nucleotides agree with TRBD1. V gave up 9 bases and J gave up 9 bases; unmatched junction bases: 13. The CDR3 spans 13 residues. CDR1 is MNHEY and CDR2 is SVGAGI in the germline V gene. The CDR3 loop reads CASSTYGQGAQYF. DNA for the CDR3: TGTGCCAGTTCAACTTACGGCCAGGGGGCCCAGTACTTC.

J is TRBJ2-3 and V is TRBV5-4, with TRBD2 matching 7 bases. J gave up 0 bases and V 2 bases, and 6 bases lay outside the gene matches. The CDR3 consists of 16 residues. CDR1 SGHNT and CDR2 YYREEE come from the germline V gene (reference sequence). The CDR3 reads CASSLGSGLSTDTQYF. CDR3 DNA sequence: TGTGCCAGCAGCTTAGGTAGCGGGCTGAGCACAGATACGCAGTATTTT.